Listed here are 9 T cell receptor beta chains from one sample, sequenced in a study of PD-L1 blockade in urothelial cancer. Profiling relied on immunoSEQ multiplex PCR, and the TCRdb table lists in-frame clones only, not all of them. This table has around 40,000 clones, around four fifths appearing once. The starting material was PBMCs, obtained around atezolizumab (anti-PD-L1) treatment. These receptors all come from a man between 60 and 75 years old with urothelial cancer.

J is TRBJ1-1 and V is TRBV5-5; D possibly corresponds to TRBD1 (6 bases). CDR1 and CDR2 (germline): SGHKS, YYEKEE (reference sequence). The CDR3 is made up of 13 amino acids. V gave up 2 bases and J gave up 5 bases, with 10 bases separating them. The CDR3 loop reads CASSFTGMTEAFF. The CDR3 nucleotides are TGTGCCAGCAGCTTTACAGGGATGACTGAAGCTTTCTTT.

This clone occurred a few times. The chain has TRBV5-1 and TRBJ2-7; maybe TRBD1 (6 bases). Trimming took 2 bases from V and 6 from J, leaving 15 bases between them. This CDR3 has 14 amino acids. Germline CDR1 and CDR2: SGHRS and YFSETQ. CDR3 sequence reads: CASSLPAVRGEQYF. The CDR3 nucleotides are TGCGCCAGCAGCTTACCCGCTGTCAGGGGCGAGCAGTACTTC.

V gene TRBV5-1 combines with J gene TRBJ2-5; TRBD2 matches 14 bases. The CDR3 is 17 amino acids. The J segment lost 4 bases and the V segment lost 4 bases, leaving 9 bases of the junction unmatched. Per germline, CDR1 SGHRS and CDR2 YFSETQ. CDR3 DNA sequence: TGCGCCAGCAGCCTCTCAGGACTAGCGGGGGGTCGAGAGACCCAGTACTTC. Translating it yields CASSLSGLAGGRETQYF.

The rearrangement uses TRBV10-2 and TRBJ2-7; 10 bases line up with TRBD1. CDR3 length: 15 amino acids. V dropped 4 bases and J dropped 6; count of bases not matched to a gene: 9. The germline gives CDR1 WSHSY, CDR2 SAAADI. CDR3 nucleotides: TGCGCCAGCAGTGCCTCGGACAGGGGGTTATTCGAGCAGTACTTC. It translates to CASSASDRGLFEQYF.

The J gene is TRBJ2-7, the V gene TRBV5-1, with 7 bases aligning to TRBD2. The V and J ends lost 1 base and 2 bases, in that order; junction bases with no gene match: 6. CDR1 is SGHRS, CDR2 YFSETQ, per germline. CDR3 length: 15 residues. CDR3 protein: CASSLLPSGTYEQYF. The CDR3 bases are TGCGCCAGCAGCTTGCTCCCTAGCGGTACCTACGAGCAGTACTTC. Full variable domain (rest looked up from reference TRBV5-1 and TRBJ2-7): KAGVTQTPRYLIKTRGQQVTLSCSPISGHRSVSWYQQTPGQGLQFLFEYFSETQRNKGNFPGRFSGRQFSNSRSEMNVSTLELGDSALYLCASSLLPSGTYEQYFGPGTRLTVT.

This chain joins TRBV4-3 and TRBJ1-2; D gene uncertain. The V end lost 0 bases, the J end lost 2 bases, and 13 bases lay between the germline ends. CDR3 length: 16 residues. The germline V gene encodes CDR1 LGHNA and CDR2 YSLEER. CDR3 amino acids: CASSQDLRVSNYGYTF. Here the CDR3 DNA reads TGCGCCAGCAGCCAAGATCTTCGGGTTTCGAACTATGGCTACACCTTC.

V and J are TRBV28 and TRBJ2-7; 7 bases align to TRBD1. V lost 4 bases to trimming and J lost 4 bases; unmatched junction nucleotides: 10. This CDR3 has 15 residues. The germline V gene has CDR1 MDHEN and CDR2 SYDVKM. The CDR3: CASSYTRTGRYEQYF. The CDR3 DNA reads as TGTGCCAGCAGTTATACAAGGACAGGTCGATACGAGCAGTACTTC.

The J gene is TRBJ2-7, the V gene TRBV5-1, with 7 bases identical to TRBD1. CDR3 length equals 16 residues. The ends lost 0 bases at V and 3 bases at J; junction bases unmatched: 9. Germline CDR1 is SGHRS and CDR2 is YFSETQ. In DNA, the CDR3 is TGCGCCAGCAGCTTGGATTCGACAGGGTATAACTACGAGCAGTACTTC. It codes for CASSLDSTGYNYEQYF.

A single count supports this clone. J is TRBJ1-1 and V is TRBV15, with D maybe TRBD1 (5 bases). The V gene's germline CDR1 is LNHNV and CDR2 YYDKDF (reference sequence). The V end was cut by 0 bases, the J end by 5 bases, with 13 bases between. This CDR3 region has 15 residues. In DNA, the CDR3 is TGTGCCACCAGCAGAGAGACGGGGGGGAATACTGAAGCTTTCTTT. It codes for CATSRETGGNTEAFF.